The sequence of this TCR beta chain was determined in a study of CD8 T cells in Susac syndrome. This clonotype was observed once. An amount of RNA that ranged from about 0.45 to 1 ug was reverse transcribed with random hexamers. TCRdb reanalysed the immunoSEQ multiplex PCR reads using MiXCR and keeps one entry per CDR3 protein. The data show about 57,000 distinct CDR3 sequences, 85% to 95% seen once. V lost 4 bases and J lost 2, with 18 bases in between. There are 16 residues in the CDR3. Germline V gene sequence: CDR1 SGHRS, CDR2 YFSETQ. The TCR was taken from a human donor with multiple sclerosis. The chain recombines TRBV5-1 with TRBJ1-1, with D tentatively TRBD1 (5 bases). Material: CD8+ T cells from PBMCs. The CDR3 region is CASSLGEGQANTEAFF. The DNA for the CDR3 is TGCGCCAGCAGCCTGGGGGAGGGGCAGGCAAACACTGAAGCTTTCTTT.